The rows below give T cell receptor beta chains drawn from one sample of a study of blood T cell repertoires in COVID-19. Method: immunoSEQ multiplex PCR; TCRdb's copy keeps in-frame clones and lacks some. The sample lists tens of thousands of clones, just over 85% seen once, with 8.1% in the top ten. The sample comprised peripheral blood. These receptors originate from a woman in her 70s with acute or convalescent COVID-19. The CDR3 runs from the conserved cysteine through the conserved F or W. D genes are given only for firm matches. Where a row states a size, it is once, few, many or the class of an expanded clone; other rows omit it.

j_call	v_call	clone_size	d_call	cdr3_aa	cdr3_nt
TRBJ2-3	TRBV3-1/TRBV3-2	few	-	CASQVADTQYF	TGTGCCAGCCAGGTCGCAGATACGCAGTATTTT
TRBJ2-1	TRBV3-1/TRBV3-2	-	-	CASSRTGTSRSYNEQFF	TGTGCCAGCAGCCGGACAGGGACTAGCCGCTCCTACAATGAGCAGTTCTTC
TRBJ1-2	TRBV19	-	TRBD1	CASSNPGQGYYGYTF	TGTGCCAGTAGTAACCCGGGACAGGGGTACTATGGCTACACCTTC
TRBJ1-4	TRBV30	-	TRBD1	CAWSVQGAGEKLFF	TGTGCCTGGAGTGTACAGGGGGCCGGTGAAAAACTGTTTTTT
TRBJ2-3	TRBV5-1	-	-	CASSLDRRTDTQYF	TGCGCCAGCAGCTTGGACAGGAGAACAGATACGCAGTATTTT
TRBJ2-5	TRBV2	-	-	CASSVDFQETQYF	TGTGCCAGCAGTGTGGACTTCCAAGAGACCCAGTACTTC
TRBJ2-1	TRBV7-2	-	-	CASSLAIYNEQFF	TGTGCCAGCAGCTTAGCCATTTACAATGAGCAGTTCTTC
TRBJ1-2	TRBV7-9	-	-	CASTRGEGNWGYTF	TGTGCCAGCACCCGTGGGGAGGGGAATTGGGGCTACACCTTC
TRBJ2-1	TRBV9	-	-	CASSPPGLDYGSEQFF	TGTGCCAGCAGCCCCCCAGGTCTAGACTATGGGAGTGAGCAGTTCTTC
TRBJ2-7	TRBV5-6	-	-	CASSLQGYEQYF	TGTGCCAGCAGCCTCCAGGGCTACGAGCAGTACTTC
TRBJ1-2	TRBV3-1/TRBV3-2	-	TRBD1	CASSPRDSHGYTF	TGTGCCAGCAGCCCCCGGGACAGTCATGGCTACACCTTC
TRBJ1-5	TRBV2	-	-	CASSESGYSNQPQHF	TGTGCCAGCAGTGAAAGCGGATATAGCAATCAGCCCCAGCATTTT
TRBJ2-7	TRBV4-1	-	TRBD1	CASSQGQGLYEQYF	TGCGCCAGCAGCCAGGGACAGGGCCTTTACGAGCAGTACTTC
TRBJ2-1	TRBV5-1	-	TRBD2	CASSSGSSHNEQFF	TGCGCCAGCAGCAGCGGGAGTTCCCACAATGAGCAGTTCTTC
TRBJ1-6	TRBV7-6	-	-	CASSLVPTRDTSNSPLHF	TGTGCCAGCAGCTTAGTCCCCACCCGGGACACAAGTAATTCACCCCTCCACTTT
TRBJ1-5	TRBV19	-	-	CASRQGNQPQHF	TGTGCCAGTAGGCAGGGGAATCAGCCCCAGCATTTT
TRBJ1-2	TRBV5-1	once	TRBD1	CASSVDRAYGYTF	TGCGCCAGCAGCGTAGACAGGGCGTATGGCTACACCTTC
TRBJ2-5	TRBV3-1/TRBV3-2	-	TRBD2	CASSQDFLAGTETQYF	TGTGCCAGCAGCCAAGATTTCCTAGCGGGGACAGAGACCCAGTACTTC
TRBJ1-5	TRBV5-1	-	-	CASSPGGGLGQPQHF	TGCGCCAGCAGCCCTGGCGGGGGTCTTGGACAGCCCCAGCATTTT